This TCR beta chain was profiled in a study of technical replicates of blood from several donors. Generated by immunoSEQ multiplex PCR, the TCRdb table keeps only in-frame clones and is missing some. The sample records more than 90,000 clones, under 97% being singletons. Germline loops: CDR1 KGHSH, CDR2 LQKENI. Unmatched junction bases numbered 2, after V lost 3 bases and J lost 7 bases. The length of the CDR3 is 13 residues. Sequenced sample: T cells isolated from PBMCs. The genes are TRBV18 and TRBJ2-7; 11 bases align to TRBD2. The receptor comes from a human donor in good health. CDR3 coding DNA: TGTGCCAGCTCACCGGGACTAGCGGAAGAGCAGTACTTC. It specifies CASSPGLAEEQYF.